Listed here is a single TCR beta chain. The antigen it recognizes is unknown. No clone much larger than this one lies a single base away; base qualities are absent. The CDR3 spans 14 residues, from the cysteine through the phenylalanine. Of the read, only the CDR3 DNA is kept; its 42 bases are in frame from base 1. The germline V gene supplies CDR1 MDHEN and CDR2 SYDVKM. V lost 6 bases and J lost 0 bases; the stretch between them is 11 bases long. The data originate from a study of T cell responses to AZD1222 COVID-19 vaccine (dated by TCRdb to about 2021). The study in broad terms: A total of approximately 250 trial participants underwent TCR sequencing, of whom 207 had received two doses of AZD1222 and about 25 had received two doses of the MenACWY control vaccine. Trial participants were enrolled by age into subgroups of 18-55, 56-69 and 70-plus years, and around 150, 28 and 57 TCR-sequenced participants, respectively, were included in these subgroups.

What the time point label conveys for this sample: about 28 days (+/-7) after the second vaccine dose. According to the study, the label for this sample's treatment or condition signals: meningococcal conjugate vaccine given as trial control. Vaccinee samples were obtained from the UK trials COV001 and COV002, which included a single-blind randomized controlled phase 2/3 trial of AZD1222 (ChAdOx1 nCoV-19) in healthy adults. For TCRbeta chain sequencing, PBMC samples from trial participants were taken at day 0 and at day 28 after the second dose. The CDR3 regions of human TCRbeta chains were analyzed by immunosequencing. As for how the authors treated the data: TCRs in the repertoires were compared against a reference library of SARS-CoV-2-specific TCRs that had been generated with the MIRA antigen-specificity platform. Breadth meant the fraction of unique TCRs that were SARS-CoV-2-associated, whereas depth meant the fraction of total T cells that were SARS-CoV-2-associated. Using the MIRA data, each spike-specific TCR was mapped to the spike region that the TCR reacts to and placed in a CD4 or CD8 class. Log10-transformed breadth and depth values were compared by one-way ANOVA with Sidak's multiple comparisons tests. TCRdb mirrors the immuneACCESS table, restricted to in-frame sequences. Some clones are absent from its copies; in checked studies, under half trace to an unresolved V gene, and the reason for the others is unknown. The V and J calls and clone size are taken from that table; D and trimming were inferred from the DNA. The sample table lists around 70,000 clones, 88% of them with a count of one. Around 4.4% of the sample rests with the top ten.

On the study overall, not on this receptor specifically: Conclusions about previously exposed vaccinees are limited, since just 6 or 7 AZD1222 recipients were seropositive for SARS-CoV-2 at baseline. The whole spike protein was spanned by vaccine-associated CD4 TCRs, and dominant responses were seen in regions 160-218 and 743-854. Most participants were white British and females outnumbered males, and the authors suggested that clonal diversity may have been underestimated. Reportedly, almost half of the unique spike-specific TCRs recognized epitopes lying outside the regions that are mutated in the B.1.351 and B.1.1.7 variants. Because no day 14 peak-response samples were available, the repertoires could be characterized only after the peak T cell response. In the small 56-69-year group, the increase in depth fell short of significance, most likely because of low power. Spike-specific TCR breadth and depth rose significantly after two AZD1222 doses compared with day 0 and with MenACWY recipients.

The sample in question was peripheral blood, obtained 28 days after the second dose of the MenACWY control vaccine. The V and J segments used are TRBV28 and TRBJ1-2; the D gene is perhaps TRBD1, from 5 matching bases. This clonotype was sampled from an adult who received the MenACWY meningococcal vaccine as a control. The CDR3 corresponds to CASSRQTSNYGYTF. The DNA sequence follows: TGTGCCAGCAGCAGACAGACTTCTAACTATGGCTACACCTTC.